The present T cell receptor beta chain was sequenced within a study of shared clonotypes between healthy human individuals. There are 17 residues in the CDR3. Trimming took 5 bases from V and 5 from J; bases not matched to a gene: 14. Germline loops: CDR1 MNHEY, CDR2 SMNVEV (reference sequence). CD4+ cells were split into CD45RA+ naive and CD45RA-negative memory subsets. Points from the study as a whole: Donor scarcity curtailed the genetic and exposure-history diversity represented herein. Researchers sampled only blood; tissue repertoires likely differ.

Note on this clone: Its target is unknown.

The data were produced by immunoSEQ multiplex PCR, yet TCRdb's version contains in-frame clones alone and is incomplete. Of about 1.4 million clones listed, over 95% were seen once; the top ten hold approximately 1.2%. The sequence derives from a man aged 30 to 39 in good health. Sample: naive CD4+ T cells sorted from blood. The subset denotes: CD45RA+ positively selected. The chain joins TRBV27 to TRBJ2-7; TRBD2 aligns across 11 bases. CDR3 coding DNA: TGTGCCAGCAGTCCCCACCCTCTAGCGGGAGGCCCCCACGAGCAGTACTTC. Its protein product is CASSPHPLAGGPHEQYF.